Below, 5 T cell receptor beta chains from the same sample are listed, as sequenced in a study of low-dose radiotherapy and immunotherapy resistance in tumors. With TRAV- and TRBV-specific primers, first-strand cDNA was made, covering the alpha and beta chains. The PCR that amplified TCRs ran for around 20 cycles, relying on a constant-region primer and a V-primer adapter. TCRdb ran MiXCR on the reads and lists one entry per CDR3 protein. Of around 60,000 distinct CDR3 sequences listed, 20% to 25% are singletons. Noted time point: after trial treatment. Regarding treatment: LDRT plus nivolumab, ipilimumab, low-dose cyclophosphamide and aspirin (RACIN trial). The sequenced sample was PBMCs, obtained after low-dose radiotherapy plus immunotherapy. These receptors originate from a male donor with prostate cancer.

This clonotype was recorded at least ten times. At one boundary the junction diverges from the germline segment, which might be a read error. The chain is built from TRBV11-2 and TRBJ2-4; 11 bases map to TRBD1. CDR1 is SGHAT and CDR2 is FQNNGV in the germline V gene. The length of the CDR3 is 16 residues. The CDR3 nucleotides read TGTGCCAGCAGTTTAGACCCGGGACAGGGGGGAAACATTCAGTACTTC. Residues: CASSLDPGQGGNIQYF.

A word on this clonotype: A far larger clone is just one base off, so this is likely a read error. V gene TRBV13 combines with J gene TRBJ2-1, with TRBD1 matching 9 bases. Germline CDR1 and CDR2: PRHDT and FYEKMQ (reference sequence). The CDR3 is made up of 13 amino acids. J was trimmed by 12 bases and V by 11 bases; bases with no gene match: 14. The CDR3 reads CACIGTGPGRQFF. CDR3 coding DNA: TGTGCCTGTATTGGGACAGGGCCCGGACGGCAGTTCTTC.

This clonotype was seen ten or more times. V gene TRBV29-1 combines with J gene TRBJ2-5; TRBD1 matches 9 bases. V shed 5 bases and J 6 bases; nucleotides not matched to a gene: 4. Germline lookup yields CDR1 SQVTM and CDR2 ANQGSEA. This CDR3 is built from 12 residues. The DNA of the CDR3 is TGCAGCGTTTGGACAGGGGCACAGACCCAGTACTTC. This sequence encodes CSVWTGAQTQYF. Supplemented by reference TRBV29-1 and TRBJ2-5, the full variable domain reads SAVISQKPSRDICQRGTSLTIQCQVDSQVTMMFWYRQQPGQSLTLIATANQGSEATYESGFVIDKFPISRPNLTFSTLTVSNMSPEDSSIYLCSVWTGAQTQYFGPGTRLLVL.

The sample holds many counts of this clonotype. CDR3 loop: CSVEVGQFTEAFF. The CDR3, as DNA: TGCAGCGTTGAAGTAGGACAGTTCACTGAAGCTTTCTTT. The chain combines TRBV29-1 with TRBJ1-1; D may be TRBD1 (6 bases). The CDR3 is 13 residues long. Germline V gene lookup returns CDR1 SQVTM and CDR2 ANQGSEA. Trimming shortened V by 1 base and J by 4 bases, and 10 bases separated the two germline ends.

This clonotype showed up many times. The chain has TRBV12-3 or TRBV12-4 and TRBJ2-2; D gene uncertain. Trimming cost V 2 bases and J 3 bases, with 10 bases left between them. The CDR3 contains 15 residues. The CDR3 sequence is CASSLKVLDTGELFF. The CDR3 region has the DNA TGTGCCAGCAGTTTAAAAGTGTTGGACACCGGGGAGCTGTTTTTT.